This T cell receptor beta chain emerged from a study of T cell responses to AZD1222 COVID-19 vaccine. Broader study findings: Repertoire sampling occurred only after the peak T cell response.

Clones were sequenced by immunoSEQ multiplex PCR, and TCRdb holds only the in-frame ones, with some missing. The sample has 150,000 to 200,000 clones, around 94% seen once. Trimming cost V 6 bases and J 6 bases, with 13 bases left between them. The CDR3 extends over 13 amino acids. Comments on this clone: Its antigen remains unidentified.

The source material was peripheral blood, sampled on day 0 of AZD1222 vaccination. The receptor's source is an adult in good health. This chain uses TRBV12-3 or TRBV12-4 with TRBJ2-3, with no clear D. In nucleotides, the CDR3 is TGTGCCAGCAGCACCCCCTTGGTGGATACGCAGTATTTT. Amino acid sequence: CASSTPLVDTQYF.